This is a list of T cell receptor beta chains from one sample in a study of T cells in Graves' hyperthyroidism and ophthalmopathy. TCRdb analysed the multiplex PCR reads with MiXCR anew, one entry per CDR3 protein. The sample shows over 500,000 distinct CDR3 sequences, approximately 14% of them seen only once. Material: blood. Receptors were obtained from a woman between 35 and 50 years old with Graves' hyperthyroidism. Both conserved end residues are part of each CDR3. The order of the fields is CDR3 length, D gene, clone size, J gene, V gene, CDR3 protein, CDR3 DNA. The D gene is left open where the match is weak. Rows may omit the clone size; those that give it use once, few, many or a size class.

cdr3_length: 11
d_call: -
clone_size: many
j_call: TRBJ2-7
v_call: TRBV7-2
cdr3_aa: CASSLHGEQYF
cdr3_nt: TGTGCCAGCAGCCTCCACGGCGAGCAGTACTTC

cdr3_length: 15
d_call: -
clone_size: -
j_call: TRBJ1-3
v_call: TRBV6-6
cdr3_aa: CASSYVQGPGNTIYF
cdr3_nt: TGTGCCAGCAGTTACGTACAGGGACCCGGAAACACCATATATTTT

cdr3_length: 14
d_call: -
clone_size: few
j_call: TRBJ1-2
v_call: TRBV12-3/TRBV12-4
cdr3_aa: CASTGRRTDYGYTF
cdr3_nt: TGTGCCAGCACAGGCCGTAGGACAGACTATGGCTACACCTTC

cdr3_length: 21
d_call: -
clone_size: many
j_call: TRBJ1-5
v_call: TRBV28
cdr3_aa: CASSIVDHRVTVGGGNQPQHF
cdr3_nt: TGTGCCAGCAGTATCGTCGACCACAGGGTTACAGTAGGAGGTGGCAATCAGCCCCAGCATTTT

cdr3_length: 13
d_call: -
clone_size: many
j_call: TRBJ2-7
v_call: TRBV30
cdr3_aa: CAWAKGSSYEQYF
cdr3_nt: TGTGCCTGGGCAAAGGGCAGCTCCTACGAGCAGTACTTC

cdr3_length: 15
d_call: -
clone_size: -
j_call: TRBJ1-3
v_call: TRBV15
cdr3_aa: CATSSIRGSGNTIYF
cdr3_nt: TGTGCCACCAGCAGTATCAGGGGTTCCGGAAACACCATATATTTT

cdr3_length: 17
d_call: -
clone_size: many
j_call: TRBJ2-2
v_call: TRBV5-1
cdr3_aa: CASSLFTGQTNTGELFF
cdr3_nt: TGCGCCAGCAGCTTGTTTACCGGACAGACGAACACCGGGGAGCTGTTTTTT

cdr3_length: 13
d_call: -
clone_size: few
j_call: TRBJ2-1
v_call: TRBV9
cdr3_aa: CASSAAGLDEQFF
cdr3_nt: TGTGCCAGCAGCGCCGCTGGGTTGGATGAGCAGTTCTTC

cdr3_length: 14
d_call: -
clone_size: many
j_call: TRBJ2-7
v_call: TRBV5-1
cdr3_aa: CASSWDTGSYEQYF
cdr3_nt: TGCGCCAGCAGCTGGGATACAGGGTCCTACGAGCAGTACTTC

cdr3_length: 18
d_call: TRBD1
clone_size: few
j_call: TRBJ1-1
v_call: TRBV4-2
cdr3_aa: CASSDLGWTGAGNTEAFF
cdr3_nt: TGTGCCAGCAGCGATCTAGGGTGGACAGGGGCTGGCAACACTGAAGCTTTCTTT

cdr3_length: 13
d_call: -
clone_size: -
j_call: TRBJ2-3
v_call: TRBV19
cdr3_aa: CASSIGGVDTQYF
cdr3_nt: TGTGCCAGTAGTATTGGGGGCGTCGATACGCAGTATTTT

cdr3_length: 17
d_call: -
clone_size: few
j_call: TRBJ2-7
v_call: TRBV6-1
cdr3_aa: CASSEKISDRSSYEQYF
cdr3_nt: TGTGCCAGCAGTGAAAAGATTAGTGACAGGAGCTCCTACGAGCAGTACTTC

cdr3_length: 15
d_call: -
clone_size: -
j_call: TRBJ2-1
v_call: TRBV24-1
cdr3_aa: CATSDLLVPDNEQFF
cdr3_nt: TGTGCCACCAGTGATTTATTAGTTCCAGACAATGAGCAGTTCTTC

cdr3_length: 13
d_call: -
clone_size: few
j_call: TRBJ2-7
v_call: TRBV7-9
cdr3_aa: CASSPDTRYEQYF
cdr3_nt: TGTGCCAGCAGTCCCGACACTCGCTACGAGCAGTACTTC

cdr3_length: 15
d_call: -
clone_size: few
j_call: TRBJ1-4
v_call: TRBV4-1
cdr3_aa: CASSQEGGTVGKLFF
cdr3_nt: TGCGCCAGCAGCCAAGAAGGGGGAACGGTGGGAAAACTGTTTTTT

cdr3_length: 14
d_call: -
clone_size: -
j_call: TRBJ2-3
v_call: TRBV27
cdr3_aa: CASSLALFTDTQYF
cdr3_nt: TGTGCCAGCAGTTTAGCCCTTTTCACAGATACGCAGTATTTT

cdr3_length: 15
d_call: TRBD2
clone_size: many
j_call: TRBJ2-3
v_call: TRBV28
cdr3_aa: CASSYLSGTTDTQYF
cdr3_nt: TGTGCCAGCAGCTACCTTAGCGGGACCACAGATACGCAGTATTTT

cdr3_length: 16
d_call: TRBD2
clone_size: many
j_call: TRBJ2-1
v_call: TRBV5-5
cdr3_aa: CASSQSGASSYNEQFF
cdr3_nt: TGTGCCAGCAGCCAAAGCGGGGCTAGCTCCTACAATGAGCAGTTCTTC

cdr3_length: 16
d_call: TRBD1
clone_size: many
j_call: TRBJ2-3
v_call: TRBV28
cdr3_aa: CASSQNQDRGTDTQYF
cdr3_nt: TGTGCCAGCAGTCAGAATCAGGACAGGGGAACAGATACGCAGTATTTT

cdr3_length: 15
d_call: TRBD1
clone_size: many
j_call: TRBJ2-7
v_call: TRBV18
cdr3_aa: CASSSDRLNPYEQYF
cdr3_nt: TGTGCCAGCTCATCGGACAGGCTTAACCCCTACGAGCAGTACTTC

cdr3_length: 12
d_call: -
clone_size: many
j_call: TRBJ2-5
v_call: TRBV2
cdr3_aa: CASSVGMETQYF
cdr3_nt: TGTGCCAGCAGTGTCGGGATGGAGACCCAGTACTTC

cdr3_length: 13
d_call: -
clone_size: -
j_call: TRBJ2-5
v_call: TRBV7-9
cdr3_aa: CASSEGGVETQYF
cdr3_nt: TGTGCCAGCAGCGAGGGGGGCGTGGAGACCCAGTACTTC